This T cell receptor (beta chain) was recovered during a study of T cell repertoires in cytomegalovirus infection. About the research overall: Matching HLA type, along with CMV infection, was indicated by public TCR beta signatures.

Notes on the study in general: The response measured ex vivo was dominated by TCR beta clonotypes (HLA-C-restricted and CMV-specific). People with CMV and the relevant HLA were identified by cumulative public TCR beta family frequency.

TCRdb redid the calling of the reads with MiXCR, one entry per CDR3 protein. The sample consists of 300,000 to 450,000 distinct CDR3 sequences, roughly 18% of them appearing once. This clonotype was counted only a few times. Its antigen is unidentified. This CDR3 spans 14 amino acids. The germline gives CDR1 MDHEN, CDR2 SYDVKM. Trimming took off 3 bases at V and 2 bases at J, with 10 bases between the two ends. Sequenced sample: PBMCs. The chain links TRBV28 to TRBJ2-5; D might be TRBD2 (5 bases). The clonotype originates from a human donor in good health (CMV status not recorded). Some clones in this sample may be carry-over from other donors' samples. The CDR3 reads CASSFGVEQETQYF. Written as DNA, the CDR3 is TGTGCCAGCAGTTTCGGGGTAGAGCAAGAGACCCAGTACTTC.